Listed below are T cell receptor beta chains from one sample, sequenced in a study of identical twins. TCRdb redid the calling of the 5' RACE reads with MiXCR, one entry per CDR3 protein. This sample has 1.5 million to 2 million distinct CDR3 sequences, with about 32% found just once. The source material was cord blood. These receptors all come from a newborn girl in good health. Each CDR3 is given with its conserved first and last residue. Clone size is stated in some rows and not others, as once, few, many or a class when expanded.

CASTLDRVNTEAFF,.,TRBV6-5
CSARGTGPDTQYF,few,TRBV20-1
CATSDSGLPYNEQFF,few,TRBV24-1
CASSLRVTSGQETQYF,.,TRBV3-1
CSAREVAVAGGPDTQYF,.,TRBV20-1
CASSVGAKREETQYF,few,TRBV9
CASSPGQGGDSPLHF,.,TRBV4-2
CASSDRWGIYGYTF,.,TRBV2
CASNSRGSPLHF,.,TRBV7-2
CASKGANVLTF,few,TRBV27
CSARRDGTNEKLFF,.,TRBV20-1
CSARSPRDTSTDTQYF,.,TRBV20-1
CASSYSRPEQYF,.,TRBV6-2/TRBV6-3
CASSSDGSSYEQYF,.,TRBV7-2
CAGSLALNYNEQFF,.,TRBV11-2
CASSLGDRWRRGNTEAFF,once,TRBV7-8
CAGSLDRGDQPQHF,.,TRBV7-9
CASSLDRGRGGYTF,.,TRBV7-2
CSARAAGVGEKLFF,few,TRBV20-1
CASSLKTLPLHF,few,TRBV28
CASSYGLAGEGDTQYF,few,TRBV6-6
CASSGSPGYEQYF,.,TRBV25-1
CAISEGVGADVDGYTF,.,TRBV10-3
CSARDQGNYSPPHF,once,TRBV20-1
CASSLRGTRTAKNIQYF,few,TRBV5-1
CASKTGTGYQPQHF,.,TRBV28
CASSQSLTGNNSPLHF,few,TRBV4-2
CSVGRDSQETQYF,many,TRBV29-1
CASSRAGWLKETQYF,.,TRBV3-1
CSAPLAGTDTQYF,many,TRBV20-1
CASSASRPYNEQFF,few,TRBV6-1
CASRVSRGVETQYF,.,TRBV12-3/TRBV12-4
CASSLKAGGWDGYTF,.,TRBV27
CASSLRLGGPNEQFF,.,TRBV5-6
CATFERLLPQHF,.,TRBV6-1
CSARDRRTGQPQHF,once,TRBV20-1
CASSQEIPSGGAQETQYF,.,TRBV4-1
CASSKGALGEKLFF,.,TRBV28
CSASSTSVYNEQFF,few,TRBV20-1
CASSPQAGGLSDTQYF,.,TRBV6-4
CSAHTGKVNQPQHF,.,TRBV20-1